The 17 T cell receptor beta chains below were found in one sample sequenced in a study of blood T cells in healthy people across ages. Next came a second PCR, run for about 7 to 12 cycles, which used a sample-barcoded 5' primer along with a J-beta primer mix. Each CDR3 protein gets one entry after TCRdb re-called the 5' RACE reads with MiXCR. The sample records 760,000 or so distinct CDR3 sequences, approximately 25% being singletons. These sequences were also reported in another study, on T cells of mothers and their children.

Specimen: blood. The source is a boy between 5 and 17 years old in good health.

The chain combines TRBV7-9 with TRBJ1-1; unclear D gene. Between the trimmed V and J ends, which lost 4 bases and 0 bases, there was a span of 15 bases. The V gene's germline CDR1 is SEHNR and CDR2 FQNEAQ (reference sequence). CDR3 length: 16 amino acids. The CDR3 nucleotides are TGTGCCAGCAGCTCCGGAGCCGGATACATGAACACTGAAGCTTTCTTT. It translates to CASSSGAGYMNTEAFF.

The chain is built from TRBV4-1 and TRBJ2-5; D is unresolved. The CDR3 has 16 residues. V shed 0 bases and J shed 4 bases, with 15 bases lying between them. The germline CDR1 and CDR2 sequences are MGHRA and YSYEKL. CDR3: CASSQERGPRIETQYF. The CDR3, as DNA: TGCGCCAGCAGCCAAGAAAGAGGACCTCGGATAGAGACCCAGTACTTC.

The CDR3 DNA follows: TGTGCCAGCAGTTCACCGGGACAGATCTCCTACAATGAGCAGTTCTTC. Protein: CASSSPGQISYNEQFF. The chain uses TRBV27 and TRBJ2-1, with 7 bases lining up with TRBD1. The CDR3 contains 16 residues. CDR1 and CDR2 from the germline V gene are MNHEY and SMNVEV (reference sequence). Trimming at V came to 4 bases and at J to 0 bases, leaving 6 bases not matched to a gene.

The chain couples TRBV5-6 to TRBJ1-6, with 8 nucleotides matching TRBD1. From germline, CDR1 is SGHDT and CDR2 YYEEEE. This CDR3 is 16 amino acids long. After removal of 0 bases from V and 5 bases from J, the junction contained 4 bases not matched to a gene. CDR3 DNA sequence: TGTGCCAGCAGCTTGGTCAGGGGGCGTGATAATTCACCCCTCCACTTT. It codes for CASSLVRGRDNSPLHF.

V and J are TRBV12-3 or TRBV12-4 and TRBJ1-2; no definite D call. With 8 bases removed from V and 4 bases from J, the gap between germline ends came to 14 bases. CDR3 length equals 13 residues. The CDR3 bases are TGTGCCAGCGGCTGGGTGTTGGGCTATGGCTACACCTTC. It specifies CASGWVLGYGYTF.

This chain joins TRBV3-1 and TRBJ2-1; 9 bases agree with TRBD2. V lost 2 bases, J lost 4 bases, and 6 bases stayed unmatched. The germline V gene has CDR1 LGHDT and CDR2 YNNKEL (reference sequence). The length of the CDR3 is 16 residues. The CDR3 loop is CASSQSLAGSYNEQFF. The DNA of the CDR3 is TGTGCCAGCAGCCAATCCCTAGCGGGGTCTTACAATGAGCAGTTCTTC.

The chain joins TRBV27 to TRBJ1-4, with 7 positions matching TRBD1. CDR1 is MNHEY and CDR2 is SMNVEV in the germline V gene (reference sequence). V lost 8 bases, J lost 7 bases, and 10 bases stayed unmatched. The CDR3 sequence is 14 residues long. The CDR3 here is CASGHTGESEKLFF. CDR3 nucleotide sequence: TGTGCCAGCGGTCATACAGGGGAGAGTGAAAAACTGTTTTTT.

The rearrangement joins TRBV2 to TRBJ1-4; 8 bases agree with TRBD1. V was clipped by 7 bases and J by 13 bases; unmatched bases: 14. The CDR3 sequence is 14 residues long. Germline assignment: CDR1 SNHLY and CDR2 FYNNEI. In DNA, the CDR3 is TGTGCCAGCAAACAAGACAGGGGTGAAAATAGACTGTTTTTT. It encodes CASKQDRGENRLFF. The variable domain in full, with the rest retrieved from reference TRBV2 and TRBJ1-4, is EPEVTQTPSHQVTQMGQEVILRCVPISNHLYFYWYRQILGQKVEFLVSFYNNEISEKSEIFDDQFSVERPDGSNFTLKIRSTKLEDSAMYFCASKQDRGENRLFFGSGTQLSVL.

CDR3 DNA sequence: TGTGCCAGCAGTTACGCTAGCACAGAGACCCAGTACTTC. Translated, it gives CASSYASTETQYF. The V and J genes are TRBV6-5 and TRBJ2-5; TRBD2 is a possible D gene (5 bases). The germline gives CDR1 MNHEY, CDR2 SVGAGI. V dropped 2 bases and J dropped 4 bases, with 8 bases sitting between them. This CDR3 region has 13 residues.

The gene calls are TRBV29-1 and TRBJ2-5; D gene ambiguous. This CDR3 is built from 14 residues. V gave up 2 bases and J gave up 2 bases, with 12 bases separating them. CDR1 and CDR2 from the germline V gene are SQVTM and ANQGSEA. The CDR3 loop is CSVERPNLQETQYF. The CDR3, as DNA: TGCAGCGTTGAAAGACCAAACTTGCAAGAGACCCAGTACTTC.

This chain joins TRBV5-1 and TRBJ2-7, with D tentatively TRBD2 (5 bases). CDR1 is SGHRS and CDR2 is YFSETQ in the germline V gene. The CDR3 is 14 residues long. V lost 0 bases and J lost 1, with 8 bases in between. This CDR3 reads CASSLDLASYEQYF. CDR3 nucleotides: TGCGCCAGCAGCTTGGACCTAGCTTCCTACGAGCAGTACTTC.

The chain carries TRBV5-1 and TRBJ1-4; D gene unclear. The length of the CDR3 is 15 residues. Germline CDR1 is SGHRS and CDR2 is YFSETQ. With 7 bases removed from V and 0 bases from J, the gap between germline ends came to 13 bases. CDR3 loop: CASRASSATNEKLFF. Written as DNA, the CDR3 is TGCGCCAGCCGAGCGTCGTCTGCAACTAATGAAAAACTGTTTTTT.

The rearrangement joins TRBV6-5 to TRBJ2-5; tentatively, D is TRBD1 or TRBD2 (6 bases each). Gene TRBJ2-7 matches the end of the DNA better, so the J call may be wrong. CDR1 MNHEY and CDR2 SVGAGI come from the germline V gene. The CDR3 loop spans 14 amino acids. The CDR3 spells CAPPGGTTSYEQYF. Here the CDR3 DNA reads TGTGCCCCACCCGGCGGGACAACATCCTACGAGCAGTACTTC.

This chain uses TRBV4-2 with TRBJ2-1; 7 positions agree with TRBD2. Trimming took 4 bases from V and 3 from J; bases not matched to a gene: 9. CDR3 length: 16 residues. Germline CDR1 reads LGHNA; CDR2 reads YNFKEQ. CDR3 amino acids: CASSPPSGPDYNEQFF. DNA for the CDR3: TGTGCCAGCAGCCCCCCTAGCGGCCCCGACTACAATGAGCAGTTCTTC.

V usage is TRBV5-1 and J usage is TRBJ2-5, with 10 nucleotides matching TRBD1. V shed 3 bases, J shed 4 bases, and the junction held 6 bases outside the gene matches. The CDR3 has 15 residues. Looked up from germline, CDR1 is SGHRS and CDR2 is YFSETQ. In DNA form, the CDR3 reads TGCGCCAGCAGCTATCCCGGGACAGGGGCAGAGACCCAGTACTTC. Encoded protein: CASSYPGTGAETQYF.

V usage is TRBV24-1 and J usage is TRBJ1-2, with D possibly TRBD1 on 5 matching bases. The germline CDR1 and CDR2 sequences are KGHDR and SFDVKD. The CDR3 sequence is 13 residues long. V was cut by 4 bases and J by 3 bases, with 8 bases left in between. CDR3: CATSEGGDYGYTF. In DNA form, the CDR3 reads TGTGCCACCAGTGAGGGAGGGGACTATGGCTACACCTTC.

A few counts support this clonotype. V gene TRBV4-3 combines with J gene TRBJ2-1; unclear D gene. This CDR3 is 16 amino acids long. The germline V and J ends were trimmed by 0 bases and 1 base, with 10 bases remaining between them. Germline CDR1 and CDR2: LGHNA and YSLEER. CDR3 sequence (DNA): TGCGCCAGCAGCCAAGATATGGGCGCTTCCTACAATGAGCAGTTCTTC. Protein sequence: CASSQDMGASYNEQFF.